This TCR beta chain was profiled in a study of blood T cell repertoires in COVID-19. The wider study: The United States, Italy and Spain supplied acute and convalescent COVID-19 samples.

Enrolment of Seattle patients took place during active infection, and they were followed longitudinally. The CDR3 has 19 residues. The V gene's germline CDR1 is MNHEY and CDR2 SVGEGT. After removal of 4 bases from V and 7 bases from J, the junction contained 18 bases not matched to a gene. Methods used by the authors: The authors estimated nucleated cell counts from reference gene primer amplification. Assay used: immunoSEQ multiplex PCR; TCRdb lists only in-frame clones, some missing. Clonal size and the V and J genes are those of that table, whereas D and trimming came from the DNA. The repertoire holds approximately 180,000 clones, with over 75% as singletons.

The sequencing sample was made of peripheral blood. The chain joins TRBV6-2 or TRBV6-3 to TRBJ2-1; 11 positions match TRBD2. This TCR was sampled from a person between 65 and 79 years old with COVID-19, enrolled during active disease. The CDR3 DNA sequence: TGTGCCAGCAGTTCCATAACTAGCGGGAGTTCAAATGTTCGTAATGAGCAGTTCTTC. As protein: CASSSITSGSSNVRNEQFF.